The 25 T cell receptor beta chains below all came from one sample that was sequenced in a study of blood T cell repertoires in COVID-19. Method: immunoSEQ multiplex PCR; TCRdb's copy keeps in-frame clones and lacks some. Among some 63,000 clones listed, roughly 85% were seen once. The sample consisted of peripheral blood. The receptors here all came from a human donor in a cohort sampled during active COVID-19.

The rearrangement joins TRBV28 to TRBJ1-2; D perhaps matches TRBD1 (6 bases). CDR3 size: 13 residues. Trimming took 6 bases from V and 0 from J, leaving 8 bases between them. CDR1 is MDHEN and CDR2 is SYDVKM in the germline V gene. The CDR3 spells CASRQGPNYGYTF. CDR3 DNA: TGTGCCAGCAGACAGGGCCCTAACTATGGCTACACCTTC.

The gene calls are TRBV3-1 (or the pseudogene TRBV3-2) and TRBJ1-4; tentative D call: TRBD1 (5 bases). CDR3 size: 15 residues. With 3 bases removed from V and 8 bases from J, the gap between germline ends came to 16 bases. Germline CDR1 and CDR2: LGHDT and YNNKEL (reference sequence). The CDR3 loop is CASSHVGDSAEKLFF. The CDR3 nucleotides read TGTGCCAGCAGCCACGTAGGAGACAGCGCCGAAAAACTGTTTTTT.

This clone appeared a few times. The rearrangement links TRBV9 to TRBJ2-5; 7 bases are a match to TRBD1. CDR3 length: 16 amino acids. The germline V gene encodes CDR1 SGDLS and CDR2 YYNGEE. The V and J ends lost 0 bases and 2 bases, in that order; junction bases with no gene match: 7. As DNA, the CDR3 is TGTGCCAGCAGCGTAGAGGGGGCGTTAGGGCAAGAGACCCAGTACTTC. This sequence encodes CASSVEGALGQETQYF.

This clone has just one count. The rearrangement joins TRBV11-3 to TRBJ1-1; 9 positions agree with TRBD1. Germline-derived CDR1 and CDR2 are SGHNT and YENEEA. The CDR3 loop spans 14 amino acids. V dropped 6 bases and J dropped 4; count of bases not matched to a gene: 6. The CDR3 nucleotides are TGTGCCAGCAGGGGACAGGGAGGGGGCACTGAAGCTTTCTTT. Amino acid sequence: CASRGQGGGTEAFF.

V gene TRBV24-1 combines with J gene TRBJ2-7, with 8 nucleotides matching TRBD1. With 4 bases clipped from V and 7 bases from J, the junction kept 5 bases outside the gene matches. Looked up from germline, CDR1 is KGHDR and CDR2 is SFDVKD. The CDR3 runs 13 residues. The CDR3 coding sequence is TGTGCCACCAGTGACTCAGGGGGCGAGGAGCAGTACTTC. Residues: CATSDSGGEEQYF.

In nucleotides, the CDR3 is TGTGCTAGTGGTTTGGAGGGGTGGGAGTACTTC. Its translation is CASGLEGWEYF. The chain joins TRBV12-5 to TRBJ2-7; weak D call: TRBD1 (5 bases). This CDR3 region has 11 residues. CDR1 and CDR2 from the germline V gene are LGHNT and FRNRAP. With 1 base removed from V and 11 bases from J, the gap between germline ends came to 9 bases.

This clone came up many times. This chain connects TRBV4-2 to TRBJ1-6; D possibly corresponds to TRBD1 (5 bases). Trimming cost V 1 base and J 8 bases, with 9 bases left between them. This CDR3 has 14 amino acids. Germline CDR1 LGHNA, CDR2 YNFKEQ. The CDR3, as DNA: TGTGCCAGCAGCCAAGGACAGAATTATTCACCCCTCCACTTT. Encoded protein: CASSQGQNYSPLHF.

Points on this clone: This sample includes further DNA sequences coding for the same CDR3. The gene calls are TRBV7-2 and TRBJ2-7, with 10 nucleotides matching TRBD2. CDR1 is SGHTA, CDR2 FQGNSA, per germline. This CDR3 has 17 residues. J lost 1 base, V lost 2 bases, and 8 bases had no gene match. CDR3 in DNA: TGTGCCAGCAGCTTAAGAAGCGGGAGGGCTCTGTCCTACGAGCAGTACTTC. Its protein product is CASSLRSGRALSYEQYF. Looking up the rest from reference TRBV7-2 and TRBJ2-7 gives the full variable domain: GAGVSQSPSNKVTEKGKDVELRCDPISGHTALYWYRQSLGQGLEFLIYFQGNSAPDKSGLPSDRFSAERTGGSVSTLTIQRTQQEDSAVYLCASSLRSGRALSYEQYFGPGTRLTVT.

The chain joins TRBV7-9 to TRBJ2-7; TRBD2 matches at 15 bases. J gave up 3 bases and V 3 bases, and 12 bases lay outside the gene matches. CDR1 and CDR2 (germline): SEHNR, FQNEAQ (reference sequence). The CDR3 sequence is 19 residues long. CDR3 protein: CASSFRTSGRAGHLYEQYF. The DNA for the CDR3 is TGTGCCAGCAGCTTCCGGACTAGCGGGAGGGCCGGTCATCTCTACGAGCAGTACTTC.

The V gene is TRBV9, the J gene TRBJ2-2; 7 bases are shared with TRBD2. The CDR3 is made up of 15 amino acids. The germline V gene encodes CDR1 SGDLS and CDR2 YYNGEE. V shed 3 bases, J shed 4 bases, and the junction held 6 bases outside the gene matches. The CDR3 here is CASSGGPGGTGELFF. The DNA for the CDR3 is TGTGCCAGCAGCGGGGGACCGGGAGGCACCGGGGAGCTGTTTTTT.

The rearrangement uses TRBV9 and TRBJ2-3; the match to TRBD2 covers 9 bases. The ends lost 2 bases at V and 5 bases at J; junction bases unmatched: 3. CDR3 size: 14 residues. Germline CDR1 and CDR2: SGDLS and YYNGEE. CDR3 protein: CASSVLSGRDTQYF. The CDR3 coding sequence is TGTGCCAGCAGCGTTCTTAGCGGGAGAGATACGCAGTATTTT.

The chain joins TRBV6-2 or TRBV6-3 to TRBJ2-5, with D unclear. Trimming left V 4 bases short and J 4 bases short, with 10 bases between. This CDR3 has 13 amino acids. The germline V gene has CDR1 MNHEY and CDR2 SVGEGT. The CDR3, as DNA: TGTGCCAGCAGTTTTGCGAGGCGAGAGACCCAGTACTTC. It translates to CASSFARRETQYF.

V and J are TRBV7-2 and TRBJ2-3; TRBD2 aligns across 8 bases. The V gene end was trimmed by 7 bases and the J gene end by 4 bases; junction bases not matched to a gene: 10. Germline CDR1 SGHTA, CDR2 FQGNSA. The CDR3 loop spans 15 amino acids. The CDR3: CASTSSGSISDTQYF. The CDR3 bases are TGTGCCAGCACCTCAAGCGGGAGTATTTCAGATACGCAGTATTTT.

The rearrangement joins TRBV6-2 or TRBV6-3 to TRBJ2-4; weak D call: TRBD1 (6 bases). V lost 4 bases and J lost 4, with 8 bases in between. The germline V gene encodes CDR1 MNHEY and CDR2 SVGEGT. The length of the CDR3 is 13 residues. The CDR3 DNA reads as TGTGCCAGCAGTTTTGGACAGAAAAACATTCAGTACTTC. Its protein product is CASSFGQKNIQYF.

The V gene is TRBV6-1, the J gene TRBJ2-7; perhaps TRBD2 as D (5 bases). The CDR3 totals 14 residues. The germline V gene encodes CDR1 MNHNS and CDR2 SASEGT. Trimming took 1 base from V and 5 from J, leaving 12 bases between them. The chain's CDR3 is CASSEVRRPNEQYF. CDR3 in DNA: TGTGCCAGCAGTGAAGTGAGGAGGCCGAACGAGCAGTACTTC.

The chain has TRBV7-2 and TRBJ2-7; D is perhaps TRBD1 (6 bases). V was cut by 4 bases and J by 1 base, with 8 bases left in between. From germline, CDR1 is SGHTA and CDR2 FQGNSA. The CDR3 is 13 amino acids. For the CDR3, the DNA is TGTGCCAGCAGCTCAGGACAGTCCTACGAGCAGTACTTC. It yields the protein CASSSGQSYEQYF.

J is TRBJ2-2 and V is TRBV2; a possible D gene is TRBD1 (5 bases). This CDR3 region has 13 residues. Looked up from germline, CDR1 is SNHLY and CDR2 is FYNNEI. The germline V and J ends were trimmed by 3 bases and 7 bases, with 9 bases remaining between them. The DNA of the CDR3 is TGTGCCAGCAGTGAGGGGCCTCTCGGGGAGCTGTTTTTT. This translates into CASSEGPLGELFF.

The rearrangement links TRBV27 to TRBJ1-2; a weak D match, TRBD1 (6 bases). Trimming stripped 7 bases from V and 8 bases from J, with 11 bases between. The CDR3 spans 11 residues. Germline assignment: CDR1 MNHEY and CDR2 SMNVEV (reference sequence). The CDR3 protein is CASKGVGGYTF. DNA of the CDR3: TGTGCCAGCAAGGGGGTGGGGGGCTACACCTTC.

V usage is TRBV27 and J usage is TRBJ2-3, with 8 bases aligning to TRBD1. The CDR3 loop spans 16 amino acids. V was clipped by 3 bases and J by 2 bases; unmatched bases: 7. Per the germline V gene, CDR1 is MNHEY and CDR2 is SMNVEV (reference sequence). The CDR3: CASSFTQGVPTDTQYF. CDR3 DNA sequence: TGTGCCAGCAGTTTTACACAGGGGGTCCCCACAGATACGCAGTATTTT.

The V call is TRBV5-1, the J call TRBJ2-3; D ambiguous. The CDR3 contains 13 residues. Germline V gene sequence: CDR1 SGHRS, CDR2 YFSETQ. The V gene lost 2 bases and the J gene lost 6 bases, with 10 bases spanning the gap. Here the CDR3 DNA reads TGCGCCAGCAGCTTTTTCGCAAGCGATACGCAGTATTTT. Translating gives CASSFFASDTQYF. Filled out from reference TRBV5-1 and TRBJ2-3, the complete variable domain reads KAGVTQTPRYLIKTRGQQVTLSCSPISGHRSVSWYQQTPGQGLQFLFEYFSETQRNKGNFPGRFSGRQFSNSRSEMNVSTLELGDSALYLCASSFFASDTQYFGPGTRLTVL.

The chain couples TRBV24-1 to TRBJ2-1, with TRBD2 as a possible D gene (6 bases). This CDR3 comprises 15 residues. Germline CDR1 KGHDR, CDR2 SFDVKD. The V gene lost 0 bases and the J gene lost 10 bases, with 15 bases spanning the gap. CDR3 bases: TGTGCCACCAGTGATTTGCAGGCCCGGGGAGGAGAGCAGTTCTTC. It codes for CATSDLQARGGEQFF.

This chain uses TRBV24-1 with TRBJ1-2; D is unclear. The CDR3 is made up of 16 amino acids. The ends were cut back, 3 bases at V and 5 bases at J, with 18 bases in the middle. Germline assignment: CDR1 KGHDR and CDR2 SFDVKD. Written as DNA, the CDR3 is TGTGCCACCAGTGATGCCCGCAGGCAGTCTCCTTATGGCTACACCTTC. Translated, it gives CATSDARRQSPYGYTF.

The rearrangement links TRBV19 to TRBJ2-6; 8 positions match TRBD2. The CDR3 is 17 residues long. Unmatched junction bases numbered 6, after V lost 5 bases and J lost 0 bases. Germline CDR1 LNHDA, CDR2 SQIVND (reference sequence). The CDR3 bases are TGTGCCAGTAGTCCGGGACTAGGTTCCTCTGGGGCCAACGTCCTGACTTTC. Its protein is CASSPGLGSSGANVLTF.

The CDR3 protein is CASSQGIAGVNEQYF. DNA of the CDR3: TGTGCCAGCAGCCAAGGAATAGCGGGAGTTAACGAGCAGTACTTC. The genes are TRBV4-2 and TRBJ2-7, with 9 bases fitting TRBD2. Trimming cost V 1 base and J 5 bases; bases outside gene matches: 6. The CDR3 covers 15 residues. The germline V gene encodes CDR1 LGHNA and CDR2 YNFKEQ.

The rearrangement joins TRBV5-1 to TRBJ2-2, with TRBD2 identical over 9 bases. CDR3 length: 16 residues. Germline trimming cut 4 bases from V and 2 bases from J; bases unmatched to any gene: 6. Per germline, CDR1 SGHRS and CDR2 YFSETQ. The DNA of the CDR3 is TGCGCCAGCAGCCCCCGGACTAGCGTAAACACCGGGGAGCTGTTTTTT. Translated, it gives CASSPRTSVNTGELFF.